The TCR beta chain described here comes from a study of molecular identifiers for immune sequencing clone quantification. This clonotype was recorded many times. The antigen remains undetermined. The CDR3 has 14 residues. The germline CDR1 and CDR2 sequences are MNHEY and SMNVEV (reference sequence). The J segment lost 7 bases and the V segment lost 5 bases, leaving 9 bases of the junction unmatched. Each CDR3 protein gets one entry after TCRdb re-called the PCR reads with MiXCR. The repertoire consists of tens of thousands of distinct CDR3 sequences, with roughly a quarter occurring once and the leading ten covering 1.5% to 2%. Overall study results and limits: Over 98% of effector molecules, but under 1% in naive cells, were held by clones with more than 20 RNA copies. Highly expanded clone sizes could be underestimated by identical TCR molecules that share a barcode.

Libraries of naive CD8 T cells were made from 20,000 to 1,000,000 sorted cells. They used 10%, 30% or 50% RNA. Isolation of naive CD8 T cells was achieved by sorting on a CD8+CD4-CCR7+CD45RA+ phenotype. Sequenced material: naive CD8+ T cells from blood, with Jurkat cell RNA spiked in. Specified subset: FACS-sorted CD8+CD4-CCR7+CD45RA+ naive T cells. J is TRBJ2-7 and V is TRBV27; the match to TRBD2 covers 9 bases. This clonotype originated in a human donor in good health. Some libraries in this study had Jurkat cell RNA spiked in. The CDR3 region has the DNA TGTGCCAGCAGTGACATAGCGGGAGTCAAGGAGCAGTACTTC. It is translated as CASSDIAGVKEQYF.